The T cell receptor (beta chain) under discussion was sequenced for a study of cytomegalovirus exposure and HLA in healthy donors. Whole-study context: In terms of ancestry, the Caucasian-associated cluster contained around four fifths of the approximately 420 genotyped donors. General study points: The authors confirmed in vitro that three CMV-associated chains were specific for CMV antigens. One later analysis reportedly identified an Asian-associated ancestry cluster that showed fewer N-insertions than the roughly 620-donor mean.

Concerning this clone: Its target is unknown.

Trimming stripped 7 bases from V and 5 bases from J, with 17 bases between. This CDR3 is 14 amino acids long. Germline values: CDR1 MNHEY, CDR2 SVGAGI. 60 Vbeta and 13 Jbeta primers were used in PCR. The protocol was immunoSEQ multiplex PCR, while the TCRdb copy is restricted to in-frame clones and leaves out a portion. The sample lists around 120,000 clones; approximately 80% were seen once. The chain recombines TRBV6-5 with TRBJ1-1; D not resolved. The source is a young man in good health and CMV-seronegative. Specimen: PBMCs. CDR3 in amino acids: CASIPIGVQTEAFF. CDR3 nucleotide sequence: TGTGCCAGCATCCCGATCGGGGTGCAGACTGAAGCTTTCTTT.